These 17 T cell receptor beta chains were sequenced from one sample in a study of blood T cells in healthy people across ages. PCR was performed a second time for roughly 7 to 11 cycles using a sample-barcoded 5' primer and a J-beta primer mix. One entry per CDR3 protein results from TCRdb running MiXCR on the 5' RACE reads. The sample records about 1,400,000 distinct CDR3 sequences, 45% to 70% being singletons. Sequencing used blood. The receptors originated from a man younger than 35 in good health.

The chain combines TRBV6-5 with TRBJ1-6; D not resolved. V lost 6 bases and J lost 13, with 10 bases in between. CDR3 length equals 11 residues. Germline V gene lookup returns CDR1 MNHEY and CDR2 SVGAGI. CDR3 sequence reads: CASRLGGPLHF. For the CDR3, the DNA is TGTGCCAGCAGACTAGGAGGCCCCCTCCACTTT.

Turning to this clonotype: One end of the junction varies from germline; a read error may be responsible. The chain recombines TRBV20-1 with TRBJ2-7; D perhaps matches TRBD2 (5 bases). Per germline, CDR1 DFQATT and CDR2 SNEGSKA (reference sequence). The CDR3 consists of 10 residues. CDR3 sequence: CSAPLGERYF. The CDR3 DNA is TGCAGTGCCCCCTTGGGAGAGCGGTACTTC.

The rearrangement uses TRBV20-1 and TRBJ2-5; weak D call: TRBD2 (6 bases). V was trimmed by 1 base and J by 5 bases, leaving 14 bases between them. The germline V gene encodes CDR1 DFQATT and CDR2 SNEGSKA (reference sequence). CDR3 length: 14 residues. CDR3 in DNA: TGCAGTGCTAGAGGGACCGGGGACTCTGAGACCCAGTACTTC. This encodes CSARGTGDSETQYF.

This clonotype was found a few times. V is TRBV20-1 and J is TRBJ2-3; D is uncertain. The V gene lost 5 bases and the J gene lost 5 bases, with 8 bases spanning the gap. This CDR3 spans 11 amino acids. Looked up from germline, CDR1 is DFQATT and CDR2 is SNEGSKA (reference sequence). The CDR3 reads CSAGIQDTQYF. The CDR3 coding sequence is TGCAGTGCTGGAATACAAGATACGCAGTATTTT.

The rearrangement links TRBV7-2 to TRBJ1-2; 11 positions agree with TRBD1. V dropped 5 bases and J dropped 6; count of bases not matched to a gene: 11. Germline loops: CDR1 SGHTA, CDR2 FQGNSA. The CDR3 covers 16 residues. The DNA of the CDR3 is TGTGCCAGCAGCGAGGGACAGGGGGTACGGTCGCATGGCTACACCTTC. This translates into CASSEGQGVRSHGYTF. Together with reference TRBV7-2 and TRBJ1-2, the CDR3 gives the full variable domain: GAGVSQSPSNKVTEKGKDVELRCDPISGHTALYWYRQSLGQGLEFLIYFQGNSAPDKSGLPSDRFSAERTGGSVSTLTIQRTQQEDSAVYLCASSEGQGVRSHGYTFGSGTRLTVV.

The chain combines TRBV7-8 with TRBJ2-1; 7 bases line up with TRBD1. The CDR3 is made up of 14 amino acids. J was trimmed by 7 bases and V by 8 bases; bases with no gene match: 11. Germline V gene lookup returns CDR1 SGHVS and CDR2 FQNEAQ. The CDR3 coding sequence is TGTGCCAGCTCAAGAGACAGGGCCTCGAATGAGCAGTTCTTC. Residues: CASSRDRASNEQFF.

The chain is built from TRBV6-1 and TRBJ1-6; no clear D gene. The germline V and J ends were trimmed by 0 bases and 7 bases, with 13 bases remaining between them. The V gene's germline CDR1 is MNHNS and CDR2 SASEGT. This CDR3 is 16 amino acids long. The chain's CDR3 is CASSEAWASTNSPLHF. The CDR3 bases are TGTGCCAGCAGTGAAGCATGGGCCTCGACAAATTCACCCCTCCACTTT.

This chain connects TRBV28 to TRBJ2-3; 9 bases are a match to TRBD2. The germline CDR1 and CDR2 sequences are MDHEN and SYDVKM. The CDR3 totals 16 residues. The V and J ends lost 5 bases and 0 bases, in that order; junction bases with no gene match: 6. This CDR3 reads CASSAPTSGSTDTQYF. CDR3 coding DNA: TGTGCCAGCAGTGCCCCGACTAGCGGCAGCACAGATACGCAGTATTTT.

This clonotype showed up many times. Written as DNA, the CDR3 is TGTGCCAGCAGTGAGACCGCCGACTTATACACCGGGGAGCTGTTTTTT. It codes for CASSETADLYTGELFF. The rearrangement links TRBV6-4 to TRBJ2-2; no definite D call. The CDR3 length is 16 residues. CDR1 is MRHNA, CDR2 SNTAGT, per germline. The V end was cut by 3 bases, the J end by 3 bases, with 14 bases between.

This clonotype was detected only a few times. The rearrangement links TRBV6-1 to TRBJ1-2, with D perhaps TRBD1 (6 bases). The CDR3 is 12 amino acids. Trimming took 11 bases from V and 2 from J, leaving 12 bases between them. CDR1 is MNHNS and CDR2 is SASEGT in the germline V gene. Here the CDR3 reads CAGGRDNYGYTF. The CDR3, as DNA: TGTGCCGGGGGCAGGGACAACTATGGCTACACCTTC.

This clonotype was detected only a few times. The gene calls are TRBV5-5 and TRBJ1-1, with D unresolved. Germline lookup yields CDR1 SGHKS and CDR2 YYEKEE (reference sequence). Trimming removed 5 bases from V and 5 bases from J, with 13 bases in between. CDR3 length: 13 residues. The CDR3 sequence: CASSGRVRTEAFF. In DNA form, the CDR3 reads TGTGCCAGCAGTGGGCGGGTGAGGACTGAAGCTTTCTTT.

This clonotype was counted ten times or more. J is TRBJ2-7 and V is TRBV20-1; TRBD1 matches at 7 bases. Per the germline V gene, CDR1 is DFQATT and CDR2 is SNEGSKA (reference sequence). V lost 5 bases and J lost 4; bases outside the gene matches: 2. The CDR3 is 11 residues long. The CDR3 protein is CSAPQGYEQYF. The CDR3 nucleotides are TGCAGTGCTCCACAGGGGTACGAGCAGTACTTC.

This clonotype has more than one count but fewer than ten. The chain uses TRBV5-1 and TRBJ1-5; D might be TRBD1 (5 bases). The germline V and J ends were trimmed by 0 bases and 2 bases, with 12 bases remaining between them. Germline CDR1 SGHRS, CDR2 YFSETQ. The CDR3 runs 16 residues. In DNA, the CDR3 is TGCGCCAGCAGCTTGGCCGGGGGGGACGGCAATCAGCCCCAGCATTTT. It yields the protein CASSLAGGDGNQPQHF.

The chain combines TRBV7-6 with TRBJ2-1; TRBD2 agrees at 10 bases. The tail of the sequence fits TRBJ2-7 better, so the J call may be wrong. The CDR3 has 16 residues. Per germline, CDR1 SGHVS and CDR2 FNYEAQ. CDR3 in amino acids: CASSISGGASYNEQYF. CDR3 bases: TGTGCCAGCAGCATAAGCGGGGGGGCGTCCTACAATGAGCAGTACTTC.

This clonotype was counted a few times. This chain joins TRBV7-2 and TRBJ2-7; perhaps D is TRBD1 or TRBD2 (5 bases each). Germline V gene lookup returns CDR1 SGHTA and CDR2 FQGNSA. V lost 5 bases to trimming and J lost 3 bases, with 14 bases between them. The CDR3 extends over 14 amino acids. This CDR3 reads CASSVWDGYYEQYF. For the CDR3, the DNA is TGTGCCAGCAGCGTATGGGACGGATACTACGAGCAGTACTTC.

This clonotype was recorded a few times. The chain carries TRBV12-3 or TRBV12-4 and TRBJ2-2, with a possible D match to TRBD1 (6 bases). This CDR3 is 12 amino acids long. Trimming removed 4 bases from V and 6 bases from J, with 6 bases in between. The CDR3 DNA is TGTGCCAGCAGTTCAGGGGCCGGGGAGCTGTTTTTT. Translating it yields CASSSGAGELFF.

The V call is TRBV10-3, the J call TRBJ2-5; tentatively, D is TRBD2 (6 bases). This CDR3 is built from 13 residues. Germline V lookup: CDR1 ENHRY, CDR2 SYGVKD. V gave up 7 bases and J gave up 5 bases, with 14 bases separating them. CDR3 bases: TGTGCCATCAAAGAGGGAGGAGGTGAGACCCAGTACTTC. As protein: CAIKEGGGETQYF.